This T cell receptor beta chain appears in the sequencing data of a study of human T cells and chemical hapten exposure. TCRdb recomputed calls from the RACE reads with MiXCR, one row per CDR3 protein. Here the sample spans roughly 100,000 distinct CDR3 sequences, just under 9% being singletons. The time point was: healthy volunteer bleed at 2 weeks. Total RNA was isolated from unfractionated whole blood. This clonotype was observed many times. What was sequenced was whole blood. The receptor was isolated from a female donor in good health. Some clones in this sample may be carry-over from other donors' samples.

CDR3 sequence reads: CASSLSGTKDRTQYF. In nucleotides, the CDR3 is TGTGCCAGCAGTCTTTCCGGGACGAAAGACCGAACCCAGTACTTC. The chain joins TRBV6-5 to TRBJ2-5; D tentatively reads TRBD1 or TRBD2 (5 bases each). Germline CDR1 MNHEY, CDR2 SVGAGI. V gave up 5 bases and J gave up 8 bases, with 21 bases separating them. The CDR3 contains 15 residues.